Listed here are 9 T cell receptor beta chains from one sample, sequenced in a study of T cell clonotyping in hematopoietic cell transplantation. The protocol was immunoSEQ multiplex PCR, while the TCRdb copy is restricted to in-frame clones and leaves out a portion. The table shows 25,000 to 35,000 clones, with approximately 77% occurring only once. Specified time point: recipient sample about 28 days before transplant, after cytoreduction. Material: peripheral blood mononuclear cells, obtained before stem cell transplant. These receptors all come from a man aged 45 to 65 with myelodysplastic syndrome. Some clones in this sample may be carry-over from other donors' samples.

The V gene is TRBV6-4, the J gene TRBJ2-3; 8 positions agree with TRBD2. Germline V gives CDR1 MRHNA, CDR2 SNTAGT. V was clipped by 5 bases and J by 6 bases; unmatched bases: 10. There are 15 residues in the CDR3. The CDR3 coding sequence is TGTGCCAGCAGTCCCGGGGGGGGAAGTGCGGATACGCAGTATTTT. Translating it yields CASSPGGGSADTQYF.

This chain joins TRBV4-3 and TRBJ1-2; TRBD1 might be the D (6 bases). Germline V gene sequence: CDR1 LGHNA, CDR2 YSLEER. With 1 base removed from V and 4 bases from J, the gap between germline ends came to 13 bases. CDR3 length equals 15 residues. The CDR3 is CASSQGWGASYGYTF. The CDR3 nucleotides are TGCGCCAGCAGCCAAGGTTGGGGGGCGAGCTATGGCTACACCTTC.

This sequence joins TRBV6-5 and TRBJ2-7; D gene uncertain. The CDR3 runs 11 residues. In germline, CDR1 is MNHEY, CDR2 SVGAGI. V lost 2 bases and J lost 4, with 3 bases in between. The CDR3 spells CASSYRYEQYF. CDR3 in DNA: TGTGCCAGCAGTTACAGATACGAGCAGTACTTC.

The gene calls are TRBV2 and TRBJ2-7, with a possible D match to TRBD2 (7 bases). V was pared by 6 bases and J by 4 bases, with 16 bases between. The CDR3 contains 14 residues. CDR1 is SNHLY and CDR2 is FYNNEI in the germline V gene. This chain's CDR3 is CASRIQGGAYEQYF. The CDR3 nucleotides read TGTGCCAGCAGGATACAGGGAGGGGCGTACGAGCAGTACTTC.

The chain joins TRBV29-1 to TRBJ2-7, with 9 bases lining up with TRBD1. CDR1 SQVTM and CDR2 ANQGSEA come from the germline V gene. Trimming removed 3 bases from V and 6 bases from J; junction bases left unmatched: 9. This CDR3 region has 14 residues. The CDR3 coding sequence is TGCAGCGTTGACTCACCGGGACAGGGCCGCGAGCAGTACTTC. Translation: CSVDSPGQGREQYF.

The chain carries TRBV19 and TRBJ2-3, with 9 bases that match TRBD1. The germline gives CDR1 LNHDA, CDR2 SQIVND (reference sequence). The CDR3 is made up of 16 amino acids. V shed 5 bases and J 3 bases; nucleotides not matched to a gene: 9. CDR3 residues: CASSRPDRGGTDTQYF. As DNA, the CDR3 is TGTGCCAGTAGTCGGCCGGACAGGGGAGGAACAGATACGCAGTATTTT.

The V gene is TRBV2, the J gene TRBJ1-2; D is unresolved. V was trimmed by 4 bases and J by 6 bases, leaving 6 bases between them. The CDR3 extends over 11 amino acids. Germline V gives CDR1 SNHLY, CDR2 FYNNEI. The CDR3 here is CASSGLDGYTF. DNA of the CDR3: TGTGCCAGCAGTGGACTCGATGGCTACACCTTC.

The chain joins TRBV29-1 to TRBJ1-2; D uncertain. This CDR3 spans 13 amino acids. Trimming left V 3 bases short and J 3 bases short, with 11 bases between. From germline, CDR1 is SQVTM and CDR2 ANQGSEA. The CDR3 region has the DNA TGCAGCGTTGACCCGGGGAGTGACTATGGCTACACCTTC. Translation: CSVDPGSDYGYTF.

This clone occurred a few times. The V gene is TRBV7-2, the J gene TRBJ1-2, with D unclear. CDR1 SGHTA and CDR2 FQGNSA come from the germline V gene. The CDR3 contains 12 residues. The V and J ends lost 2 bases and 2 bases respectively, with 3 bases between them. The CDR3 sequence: CASSLSNYGYTF. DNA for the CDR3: TGTGCCAGCAGCTTATCCAACTATGGCTACACCTTC.